Listed here is a single T cell receptor beta chain. The antigen it binds to is not known. No much larger clone exists at a distance of one base, and base qualities are not known. The immunoSEQ Assay, a bias-controlled multiplex PCR, was used to amplify TCRbeta CDR3 regions from genomic DNA. The published analysis was carried out like this. The number of nucleated cells in each sample was estimated from the amplification of reference gene primers within the assay. To quantify the absolute abundance of each unique TCRbeta CDR3 rearrangement, sequence reads were collapsed and filtered. For each sample, productive Simpson clonality was calculated by taking the square root of Simpson's diversity index across productive rearrangements. Here the immuneACCESS table is served through TCRdb, limited to in-frame sequences with V and J called. Missing clones are a known gap in these copies; in checked studies unresolved V genes cover under half, and the rest lacks a known reason. V and J calls and clone size are copied from that table; D and trimming were computed from the DNA. The sample data list 300,000 or so clones, and 80% to 90% of these were observed just once. Clones ranked in the top ten supply 4% to 5.5% of the sample.

This specimen comes from a study of blood T cell repertoires in COVID-19 (dated by TCRdb to between 2020 and 2021). For the wider study: Collaborator samples came from the United States, Italy and Spain and covered acute and convalescent phases of COVID-19. The material from the prospective study consisted of cDNA or gDNA derived from T cells, B-cell-depleted T cells, or PBMCs. The dataset comprised deeply sampled blood TCRbeta repertoires from subjects exposed to, actively infected with, or recovered from COVID-19. The repertoires were released in a freely available public database intended as a resource for research on the immune response to SARS-CoV-2. The samples were drawn from two sources: the first 160 participants of the ongoing ImmuneRACE study, and over 950 subjects contributed by 6 global collaborators. Sample metadata almost always included a de-identified subject ID, COVID-19 status, age in years and sex. HLA class I and class II types, where available, came from metadata supplied by the sample provider rather than from assay-based typing. Summary of the overall study and its limitations: The amount of clinical and demographic metadata varied by source and participant and was provided uncurated.

The germline V gene provides CDR1 MNHNS and CDR2 SASEGT. Spanning cysteine to phenylalanine, the CDR3 consists of 15 amino acids. Only the CDR3 part of the read is kept: 45 bases, read in frame from the first base. Deletion took 3 bases off V and 9 bases off J, with a span of 18 bases between the germline ends. Enrolling through a virtual design, the prospective study's participants ranged in age from roughly 18 to 100 years and lived across roughly 23 United States geographic areas. To assign participants to cohorts, the prospective study relied on clinical history that participants themselves reported in a screening survey and a study questionnaire. In the prospective study, whole blood, serum and a nasopharyngeal or oropharyngeal swab were collected from each participant by mobile phlebotomists. Over an approximately 2-month period, participants in the prospective study had the option of providing additional blood draws and questionnaires. Blood samples from the prospective study were shipped frozen or at room temperature prior to DNA extraction.

Sequencing was done on a sample of PBMCs or T cells enriched from blood (not recorded which). This sequence was found in a woman aged 40 to 55 with acute COVID-19. The chain couples TRBV6-1 to TRBJ1-5; the D segment could be TRBD1, given 5 matching bases. The CDR3 loop reads CASSDRGDGLRPQHF. The bases read TGTGCCAGCAGTGATCGGGGGGACGGGCTACGGCCCCAGCATTTT.